The rows below give T cell receptor beta chains drawn from one sample of a study of blood T cell repertoires in COVID-19. Using immunoSEQ multiplex PCR, the repertoire was profiled, and TCRdb retains in-frame clones only, with some absent. This table has tens of thousands of clones, 80% appearing once. The sequenced sample consisted of peripheral blood. The receptor source for this set is a human donor in a cohort sampled during active COVID-19. Each CDR3 is given with its conserved first and last residue. Fields, in order: V gene, D gene, clone size, J gene, CDR3 DNA, CDR3 protein. The D gene is left open where the match is weak. Clone size is stated in some rows and not others, as once, few, many or a class when expanded.

V: TRBV7-2
D: TRBD1
size: once
J: TRBJ1-4
DNA: TGTGCCAGCAGCCCTGGGACAGCCGAAAAACTGTTTTTT
CDR3: CASSPGTAEKLFF

V: TRBV27
D: NA
size: once
J: TRBJ2-2
DNA: TGTGCCAGCAGCTTCGAGCACACCGGGGAGCTGTTTTTT
CDR3: CASSFEHTGELFF

V: TRBV5-1
D: TRBD1
size: NA
J: TRBJ1-2
DNA: TGCGCCAGCAGCGCGGGACAGGGGTTCTATGGCTACACCTTC
CDR3: CASSAGQGFYGYTF

V: TRBV7-3
D: TRBD2
size: NA
J: TRBJ2-3
DNA: TGTGCCAGCAGCTTTTTATCCGCGGGAGGGCGGGGAGATACGCAGTATTTT
CDR3: CASSFLSAGGRGDTQYF

V: TRBV28
D: TRBD2
size: NA
J: TRBJ2-7
DNA: TGTGCCAGCAGTGGATTGACAGGGTCCCTCGCTAGCGGGAACTACGAGCAGTACTTC
CDR3: CASSGLTGSLASGNYEQYF

V: TRBV7-2
D: TRBD2
size: few
J: TRBJ2-7
DNA: TGTGCCAGCAGCATCTCCGGGACTAGCGGCTACGAGCAGTACTTC
CDR3: CASSISGTSGYEQYF

V: TRBV2
D: NA
size: NA
J: TRBJ2-3
DNA: TGTGCCAGCAGTGTGAGACAGGGGAGGGAGGATACGCAGTATTTT
CDR3: CASSVRQGREDTQYF

V: TRBV28
D: NA
size: NA
J: TRBJ1-5
DNA: TGTGCCAGCAGGTTAGGGACAATTATAAGCAATCAGCCCCAGCATTTT
CDR3: CASRLGTIISNQPQHF

V: TRBV24-1
D: TRBD2
size: once
J: TRBJ2-1
DNA: TGTGCCACCAGTGATAGGACTAGCGCGCAGAAGAATGAGCAGTTCTTC
CDR3: CATSDRTSAQKNEQFF

V: TRBV5-1
D: NA
size: NA
J: TRBJ2-7
DNA: TGCGCCAGCAGCATGAAGGGGTCTGGCGAGCAGTACTTC
CDR3: CASSMKGSGEQYF

V: TRBV10-3
D: NA
size: NA
J: TRBJ1-2
DNA: TGTGCCATCAGTGAGGGCCGGGGGGTCCTTGGCTACACCTTC
CDR3: CAISEGRGVLGYTF

V: TRBV3-1/TRBV3-2
D: NA
size: NA
J: TRBJ2-2
DNA: TGTGCCAGCAGTCCCGGGGGATTCACCGGGGAGCTGTTTTTT
CDR3: CASSPGGFTGELFF

V: TRBV29-1
D: NA
size: few
J: TRBJ2-1
DNA: TGCAGCTCACCGGGTCAGTACAATGAGCAGTTCTTC
CDR3: CSSPGQYNEQFF

V: TRBV3-1/TRBV3-2
D: NA
size: NA
J: TRBJ1-1
DNA: TGTGCCAGCAGCCAAGCCCAGAACACTGAAGCTTTCTTT
CDR3: CASSQAQNTEAFF

V: TRBV30
D: TRBD1
size: NA
J: TRBJ1-6
DNA: TGTGCCTGGAGTAACAGGGGGTCCTATAATTCACCCCTCCACTTT
CDR3: CAWSNRGSYNSPLHF

V: TRBV4-2
D: TRBD1
size: NA
J: TRBJ2-7
DNA: TGTGCCAGCAGCCACGGGACAGGGAACCCCTACGAGCAGTACTTC
CDR3: CASSHGTGNPYEQYF

V: TRBV6-5
D: NA
size: few
J: TRBJ1-5
DNA: TGTGCCAGCAGGCCACAGAGTAATCAGCCCCAGCATTTT
CDR3: CASRPQSNQPQHF

V: TRBV7-9
D: TRBD2
size: few
J: TRBJ2-1
DNA: TGTGCCAGCAGCTTGCAGAGCGGGAGGCGCAATGAGCAGTTCTTC
CDR3: CASSLQSGRRNEQFF

V: TRBV19
D: TRBD2
size: NA
J: TRBJ2-5
DNA: TGTGCCAGTAGTCTCGGACTAGCCAGATCTCAAGAGACCCAGTACTTC
CDR3: CASSLGLARSQETQYF

V: TRBV11-2
D: TRBD2
size: NA
J: TRBJ2-5
DNA: TGTGCCAGCAGCCGCCCGGGGGGGGAGACCCAGTACTTC
CDR3: CASSRPGGETQYF

V: TRBV27
D: NA
size: NA
J: TRBJ2-6
DNA: TGTGCCAGCAGTTTAAGGAGGGAGTCCCTCTCTGGGGCCAACGTCCTGACTTTC
CDR3: CASSLRRESLSGANVLTF

V: TRBV6-5
D: TRBD1
size: once
J: TRBJ1-1
DNA: TGTGCCAGTTGGGACAGGGTCACTGAAGCTTTCTTT
CDR3: CASWDRVTEAFF

V: TRBV7-2
D: TRBD2
size: NA
J: TRBJ2-7
DNA: TGTGCCAGCAGCCCGACTAGCGGTACCTACGAGCAGTACTTC
CDR3: CASSPTSGTYEQYF

V: TRBV27
D: TRBD1
size: NA
J: TRBJ2-7
DNA: TGTGCCAGCAGTTTGGGGGGACAGGGAGTGGTCTACGAGCAGTACTTC
CDR3: CASSLGGQGVVYEQYF

V: TRBV5-1
D: TRBD2
size: NA
J: TRBJ2-7
DNA: TGCGCCAGCAGCCCCGGGACTAGCGTTCGCGAGCAGTACTTC
CDR3: CASSPGTSVREQYF

V: TRBV12-3/TRBV12-4
D: NA
size: NA
J: TRBJ1-1
DNA: TGTGCCAGCAGTTTAGTACAGGGTGAAGCTTTCTTT
CDR3: CASSLVQGEAFF

V: TRBV10-2
D: NA
size: NA
J: TRBJ1-1
DNA: TGCGCCAGCAACCAGGCAGGGAGGACTGAAGCTTTCTTT
CDR3: CASNQAGRTEAFF

V: TRBV18
D: TRBD2
size: few
J: TRBJ2-1
DNA: TGTGCCAGCTCACCAAGGAGCGGGAGGGCCTTCAATGAGCAGTTCTTC
CDR3: CASSPRSGRAFNEQFF

V: TRBV6-6
D: TRBD1
size: few
J: TRBJ2-7
DNA: TGTGCCAGCAGCGACAGGGCCACCTACGAGCAGTACTTC
CDR3: CASSDRATYEQYF

V: TRBV10-3
D: TRBD1
size: NA
J: TRBJ2-1
DNA: TGTGCCACCGGGGGACAGGGGGGGAGCAATGAGCAGTTCTTC
CDR3: CATGGQGGSNEQFF

V: TRBV5-1
D: NA
size: NA
J: TRBJ2-7
DNA: TGCGCCAGCAGCTTACAGGGATACGAGCAGTACTTC
CDR3: CASSLQGYEQYF

V: TRBV28
D: TRBD2
size: NA
J: TRBJ2-5
DNA: TGTGCCAGCAGCACCCCGTGGGGGGGGAGCCAAGAGACCCAGTACTTC
CDR3: CASSTPWGGSQETQYF

V: TRBV28
D: NA
size: NA
J: TRBJ2-3
DNA: TGTGCCAGCAGTCCACGGAGAACCACAGGGACGCAGTATTTT
CDR3: CASSPRRTTGTQYF

V: TRBV28
D: NA
size: NA
J: TRBJ1-4
DNA: TGTGCCAGCAGTTTCGGGGTCTGGGGTTCCAGGGAAAAACTGTTTTTT
CDR3: CASSFGVWGSREKLFF

V: TRBV19
D: TRBD2
size: NA
J: TRBJ2-7
DNA: TGTGCCAGTAGTATGTCTAGCGGGACCTACGAGCAGTACTTC
CDR3: CASSMSSGTYEQYF

V: TRBV5-1
D: TRBD2
size: once
J: TRBJ2-5
DNA: TGCGCCAGCAGCCCAGGACTAGCGGCCAAAGAGACCCAGTACTTC
CDR3: CASSPGLAAKETQYF

V: TRBV5-1
D: TRBD1
size: NA
J: TRBJ1-3
DNA: TGCGCCAGCAGCTTGGGGGACAGGGGGCCTGGAAACACCATATATTTT
CDR3: CASSLGDRGPGNTIYF

V: TRBV28
D: NA
size: NA
J: TRBJ2-4
DNA: TGTGCCAGCAGTTTATCCGGGGGTGGGAGGCAGTACTTC
CDR3: CASSLSGGGRQYF

V: TRBV25-1
D: TRBD1
size: NA
J: TRBJ2-3
DNA: TGTGCCAGCAGTACCGGGACAGGGCCAGTAGGCACAGATACGCAGTATTTT
CDR3: CASSTGTGPVGTDTQYF

V: TRBV28
D: TRBD1
size: NA
J: TRBJ2-5
DNA: TGTGCCAGCAGCCTAACAGGGGGCGGGGAAGAGACCCAGTACTTC
CDR3: CASSLTGGGEETQYF

V: TRBV11-2
D: NA
size: NA
J: TRBJ2-7
DNA: TGTGCCAGCAACAAGGTAGCGGAGGTCTACGAGCAGTACTTC
CDR3: CASNKVAEVYEQYF

V: TRBV9
D: TRBD1
size: NA
J: TRBJ1-4
DNA: TGTGCCAGCAGCGTATCAGGGACAGGGGGTGGGGAAAAACTGTTTTTT
CDR3: CASSVSGTGGGEKLFF

V: TRBV19
D: TRBD1
size: few
J: TRBJ1-1
DNA: TGTGCCAGTAGTTCCCCGGGACAGGGGAAGTCATATGAAGCTTTCTTT
CDR3: CASSSPGQGKSYEAFF

V: TRBV6-5
D: TRBD2
size: NA
J: TRBJ2-3
DNA: TGTGCCAGCCGAGAGGCGGGAGGCGGGGATACGCAGTATTTT
CDR3: CASREAGGGDTQYF

V: TRBV30
D: NA
size: few
J: TRBJ1-1
DNA: TGTGCCTGGAATCGCGGGAAGGGGGGGACTGAAGCTTTCTTT
CDR3: CAWNRGKGGTEAFF

V: TRBV18
D: TRBD1
size: NA
J: TRBJ1-2
DNA: TGTGCCAGCCGTCCAGGCAGGGGGGACTATGGCTACACCTTC
CDR3: CASRPGRGDYGYTF

V: TRBV5-1
D: NA
size: NA
J: TRBJ1-5
DNA: TGCGCCAGCAGCTTGGCCGGGGGAAATAGCAATCAGCCCCAGCATTTT
CDR3: CASSLAGGNSNQPQHF

V: TRBV9
D: TRBD1
size: few
J: TRBJ2-7
DNA: TGTGCCAGCGAAAGGGGGCGATTCTACGAGCAGTACTTC
CDR3: CASERGRFYEQYF

V: TRBV11-2
D: NA
size: NA
J: TRBJ2-7
DNA: TGTGCCAGCAGCTCCCAAGACACAGGGAGATGGATCCCCTACGAGCAGTACTTC
CDR3: CASSSQDTGRWIPYEQYF

V: TRBV5-1
D: TRBD2
size: NA
J: TRBJ2-7
DNA: TGCGCCAGCAGCCGATTAAGCGGGACCGGGAGCTCCTACGAGCAGTACTTC
CDR3: CASSRLSGTGSSYEQYF

V: TRBV28
D: TRBD2
size: NA
J: TRBJ2-7
DNA: TGTGCCAGTGCACTAAATAGCGGGAGGGCCTCCTACGAGCAGTACTTC
CDR3: CASALNSGRASYEQYF

V: TRBV9
D: TRBD2
size: NA
J: TRBJ2-1
DNA: TGTGCCAGCAGCCCCCGACTAGCTAGGACTGTGAATGAGCAGTTCTTC
CDR3: CASSPRLARTVNEQFF

V: TRBV5-1
D: NA
size: NA
J: TRBJ2-3
DNA: TGCGCCAGCAGCTTGGTCCGGAGCGAAAGAGATACGCAGTATTTT
CDR3: CASSLVRSERDTQYF

V: TRBV5-1
D: NA
size: NA
J: TRBJ2-7
DNA: TGCGCCAGCAGCAAATGGGGGGGGGACACCGCCTACGAGCAGTACTTC
CDR3: CASSKWGGDTAYEQYF

V: TRBV12-3/TRBV12-4
D: NA
size: NA
J: TRBJ1-2
DNA: TGTGCCAGCACCGTAAGGGATACAGGGGGCTACACCTTC
CDR3: CASTVRDTGGYTF

V: TRBV20-1
D: NA
size: few
J: TRBJ2-7
DNA: TGCAGTGCTAGTTCGGTCCGGGACTCCTACGAGCAGTACTTC
CDR3: CSASSVRDSYEQYF